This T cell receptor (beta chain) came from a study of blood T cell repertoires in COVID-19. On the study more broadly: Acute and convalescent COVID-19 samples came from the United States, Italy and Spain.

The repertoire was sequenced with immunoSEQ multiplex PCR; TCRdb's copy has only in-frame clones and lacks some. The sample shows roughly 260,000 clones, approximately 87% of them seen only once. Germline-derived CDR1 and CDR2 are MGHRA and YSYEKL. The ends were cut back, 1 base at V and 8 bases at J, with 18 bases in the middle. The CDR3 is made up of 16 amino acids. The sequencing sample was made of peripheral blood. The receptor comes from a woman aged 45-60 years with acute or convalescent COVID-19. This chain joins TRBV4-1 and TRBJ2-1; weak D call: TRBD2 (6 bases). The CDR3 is CASSQGAGRTEDEQFF. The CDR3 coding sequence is TGCGCCAGCAGCCAAGGGGCAGGGAGGACGGAGGATGAGCAGTTCTTC.